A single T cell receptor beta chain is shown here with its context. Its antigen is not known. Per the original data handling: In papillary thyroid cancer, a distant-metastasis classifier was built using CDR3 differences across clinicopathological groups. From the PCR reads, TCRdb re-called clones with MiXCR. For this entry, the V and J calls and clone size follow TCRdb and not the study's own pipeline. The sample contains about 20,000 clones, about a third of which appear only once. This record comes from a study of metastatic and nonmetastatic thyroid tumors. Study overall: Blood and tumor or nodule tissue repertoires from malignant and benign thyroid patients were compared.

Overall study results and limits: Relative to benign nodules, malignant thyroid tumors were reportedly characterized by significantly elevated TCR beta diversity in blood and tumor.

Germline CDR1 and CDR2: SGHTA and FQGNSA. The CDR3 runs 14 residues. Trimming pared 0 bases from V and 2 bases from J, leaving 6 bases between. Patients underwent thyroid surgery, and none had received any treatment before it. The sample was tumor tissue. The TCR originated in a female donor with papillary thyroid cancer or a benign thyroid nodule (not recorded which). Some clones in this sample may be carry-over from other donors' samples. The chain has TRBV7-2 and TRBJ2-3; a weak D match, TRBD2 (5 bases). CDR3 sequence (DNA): TGTGCCAGCAGCTTAGCGGGAGACACAGATACGCAGTATTTT. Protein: CASSLAGDTDTQYF.